The 19 T cell receptor beta chains below come from one sample, sequenced in a study of shared clonotypes between healthy human individuals. Profiling relied on immunoSEQ multiplex PCR, and the TCRdb table lists in-frame clones only, not all of them. The table lists 1,400,000 or so clones, less than 99% of them singletons. The sample consisted of naive CD4+ T cells sorted from blood. Subset denoted: CD45RA+ positively selected. The source is a man aged 30-40 years in good health.

The CDR3 coding sequence is TGTGCCAGCAGCACAAGGCCGGGACAGGGAGTCAACGAGCAGTACTTC. Its protein product is CASSTRPGQGVNEQYF. This sequence joins TRBV7-2 and TRBJ2-7, with 9 nucleotides matching TRBD1. The CDR3 loop spans 16 amino acids. J was trimmed by 5 bases and V by 5 bases; bases with no gene match: 13. Germline values: CDR1 SGHTA, CDR2 FQGNSA.

V usage is TRBV29-1 and J usage is TRBJ1-2; D not certain. Trimming stripped 4 bases from V and 8 bases from J, with 26 bases between. This CDR3 region has 16 residues. In germline, CDR1 is SQVTM, CDR2 ANQGSEA. In DNA form, the CDR3 reads TGCAGCGTTGTCTTCCTCGATCGTTCAGCGCGGTCGGGCTACACCTTC. Protein product: CSVVFLDRSARSGYTF. The whole variable domain, remainder taken from reference TRBV29-1 and TRBJ1-2, is SAVISQKPSRDICQRGTSLTIQCQVDSQVTMMFWYRQQPGQSLTLIATANQGSEATYESGFVIDKFPISRPNLTFSTLTVSNMSPEDSSIYLCSVVFLDRSARSGYTFGSGTRLTVV.

As regards this clone: The sample contains more than one DNA sequence encoding this CDR3. This chain links TRBV28 with TRBJ2-7, with D unclear. The germline gives CDR1 MDHEN, CDR2 SYDVKM. V dropped 6 bases and J dropped 4 bases, with 7 bases sitting between them. This CDR3 spans 11 amino acids. The CDR3 loop is CASSLGYEQYF. The CDR3 DNA reads as TGTGCCAGCAGCCTAGGATACGAGCAGTACTTC.

The J gene is TRBJ2-7, the V gene TRBV7-9; D gene ambiguous. CDR3 length: 16 residues. The ends were cut back, 2 bases at V and 4 bases at J, with 18 bases in the middle. CDR1 SEHNR and CDR2 FQNEAQ come from the germline V gene (reference sequence). This CDR3 is CASSLYARSTPYEQYF. The DNA for the CDR3 is TGTGCCAGCAGCTTATATGCACGCTCCACACCTTACGAGCAGTACTTC. The entire variable domain, with the rest obtained from reference TRBV7-9 and TRBJ2-7, is as follows: DTGVSQNPRHKITKRGQNVTFRCDPISEHNRLYWYRQTLGQGPEFLTYFQNEAQLEKSRLLSDRFSAERPKGSFSTLEIQRTEQGDSAMYLCASSLYARSTPYEQYFGPGTRLTVT.

The rearrangement links TRBV5-5 to TRBJ2-1; D might be TRBD1 (5 bases). Per the germline V gene, CDR1 is SGHKS and CDR2 is YYEKEE (reference sequence). The CDR3 has 13 amino acids. Trimming shortened V by 1 base and J by 9 bases, and 11 bases separated the two germline ends. DNA for the CDR3: TGTGCCAGCAGCTTGAGGGGCCCAAGTGAGCAGTTCTTC. It yields the protein CASSLRGPSEQFF.

A note on this clone: Other nucleotide sequences from this sample produce the same CDR3. The chain uses TRBV18 and TRBJ1-4; D unresolved. Germline V gives CDR1 KGHSH, CDR2 LQKENI. This CDR3 has 15 residues. Trimming removed 3 bases at V and 0 bases at J, with 8 bases between. This chain's CDR3 is CASSPNGATNEKLFF. DNA of the CDR3: TGTGCCAGCTCACCTAACGGTGCAACTAATGAAAAACTGTTTTTT. The variable domain in full, completed from reference TRBV18 and TRBJ1-4, reads NAGVMQNPRHLVRRRGQEARLRCSPMKGHSHVYWYRQLPEEGLKFMVYLQKENIIDESGMPKERFSAEFPKEGPSILRIQQVVRGDSAAYFCASSPNGATNEKLFFGSGTQLSVL.

The chain employs TRBV7-9 and TRBJ2-7; D unclear. CDR3 length: 12 residues. The germline V gene encodes CDR1 SEHNR and CDR2 FQNEAQ (reference sequence). Trimming removed 3 bases at V and 5 bases at J, with 8 bases between. CDR3 DNA sequence: TGTGCCAGCAGCTTCCAAATTGACGAGCAGTACTTC. It is translated as CASSFQIDEQYF.

The J gene is TRBJ2-1, the V gene TRBV15; tentatively, D is TRBD2 (5 bases). The CDR3 loop spans 13 amino acids. Deletions cut 5 bases from V and 6 bases from J, with 11 bases between. In germline, CDR1 is LNHNV, CDR2 YYDKDF (reference sequence). CDR3 sequence (DNA): TGTGCCACCAGCTCCCTAGCCCTCAATGAGCAGTTCTTC. Translating it yields CATSSLALNEQFF.

This sequence joins TRBV9 and TRBJ2-1; TRBD2 matches at 13 bases. The CDR3 is made up of 15 amino acids. J gave up 9 bases and V 4 bases, and 7 bases lay outside the gene matches. From germline, CDR1 is SGDLS and CDR2 YYNGEE. CDR3 sequence (DNA): TGTGCCAGCAGCCTTGGACTAGCGGGAGTTGCTGAGCAGTTCTTC. Amino acid sequence: CASSLGLAGVAEQFF. Together with reference TRBV9 and TRBJ2-1, the CDR3 gives the full variable domain: DSGVTQTPKHLITATGQRVTLRCSPRSGDLSVYWYQQSLDQGLQFLIQYYNGEERAKGNILERFSAQQFPDLHSELNLSSLELGDSALYFCASSLGLAGVAEQFFGPGTRLTVL.

The chain uses TRBV5-4 and TRBJ2-7; 8 positions agree with TRBD2. J lost 1 base, V lost 3 bases, and 6 bases had no gene match. CDR3 size: 15 residues. CDR1 SGHNT and CDR2 YYREEE come from the germline V gene (reference sequence). CDR3 sequence: CASSSPRGASYEQYF. In DNA, the CDR3 is TGTGCCAGCAGCTCCCCGCGGGGGGCTTCCTACGAGCAGTACTTC.

The chain carries TRBV13 and TRBJ2-1; perhaps TRBD2 as D (7 bases). The CDR3 totals 21 residues. Germline V gene lookup returns CDR1 PRHDT and CDR2 FYEKMQ (reference sequence). Trimming shortened V by 2 bases and J by 0 bases, and 26 bases separated the two germline ends. CDR3 bases: TGTGCCAGCAGCTTAATTAGTTGGGCGGGGGCAAGCGCTAGCTCCTACAATGAGCAGTTCTTC. Translated: CASSLISWAGASASSYNEQFF.

Only one count was recorded for this clone. The chain combines TRBV5-1 with TRBJ2-6; a weak D match, TRBD1 (7 bases). This CDR3 comprises 14 residues. V shed 4 bases and J shed 10 bases, with 15 bases lying between them. Germline CDR1 reads SGHRS; CDR2 reads YFSETQ. CDR3 in DNA: TGCGCCAGCAGCAAAGACAGGGACTTTAACGTCCTGACTTTC. This translates into CASSKDRDFNVLTF.

V is TRBV28 and J is TRBJ1-1; D might be TRBD1 (5 bases). The CDR3 is made up of 12 amino acids. Germline CDR1 reads MDHEN; CDR2 reads SYDVKM. Trimming took 1 base from V and 7 from J, leaving 7 bases between them. DNA for the CDR3: TGTGCCAGCAGTTTATTGGGGGGTGAAGCTTTCTTT. It codes for CASSLLGGEAFF.

The genes are TRBV18 and TRBJ1-2, with TRBD1 matching 9 bases. The trim removed 6 bases at V and 7 bases at J, leaving 6 bases unmatched. Germline lookup yields CDR1 KGHSH and CDR2 LQKENI. This CDR3 is 13 amino acids long. The CDR3 DNA reads as TGTGCCAGCTCTCATGACAGGGGGTCTGGCTACACCTTC. Translated: CASSHDRGSGYTF.

The V call is TRBV15, the J call TRBJ2-5; TRBD2 might be the D (6 bases). Germline assignment: CDR1 LNHNV and CDR2 YYDKDF (reference sequence). Deletions cut 3 bases from V and 3 bases from J, with 14 bases between. This CDR3 is built from 15 residues. CDR3 DNA: TGTGCCACCAGCAGTGGACTAAGTGTGAAAGAGACCCAGTACTTC. It yields the protein CATSSGLSVKETQYF.

The chain carries TRBV5-4 and TRBJ2-7; D not resolved. Germline V gene sequence: CDR1 SGHNT, CDR2 YYREEE (reference sequence). The CDR3 totals 11 residues. V gave up 2 bases and J gave up 5 bases, with 5 bases separating them. CDR3 nucleotides: TGTGCCAGCAGCTTCCCCCACGAGCAGTACTTC. Protein sequence: CASSFPHEQYF.

This rearrangement joins TRBV2 to TRBJ2-5; 8 bases are shared with TRBD1. In germline, CDR1 is SNHLY, CDR2 FYNNEI. CDR3 length equals 19 residues. J lost 1 base, V lost 4 bases, and 17 bases had no gene match. CDR3 region: CASSGLGGTDRVSQETQYF. The CDR3 DNA is TGTGCCAGCAGTGGATTAGGGGGAACGGACAGGGTCAGCCAAGAGACCCAGTACTTC.

The V call is TRBV5-1, the J call TRBJ2-2; D is perhaps TRBD1 (6 bases). The CDR3 is 16 amino acids. Trimming pared 0 bases from V and 5 bases from J, leaving 14 bases between. In germline, CDR1 is SGHRS, CDR2 YFSETQ. This CDR3 reads CASSLEGEPRTGELFF. CDR3 nucleotide sequence: TGCGCCAGCAGCTTGGAGGGGGAGCCAAGGACCGGGGAGCTGTTTTTT.

J is TRBJ2-7 and V is TRBV18; D call uncertain. The V end lost 5 bases, the J end lost 0 bases, and 11 bases lay between the germline ends. The germline V gene encodes CDR1 KGHSH and CDR2 LQKENI. This CDR3 comprises 14 residues. CDR3 coding DNA: TGTGCCAGCTCAACGGACCTGAGCTCCTACGAGCAGTACTTC. Translating it yields CASSTDLSSYEQYF.